This T cell receptor beta chain is drawn from a study of OX40 agonist ivuxolimab in advanced cancers. The assay was immunoSEQ multiplex PCR, and TCRdb's table has in-frame clones only and misses some. The sample records 80,000 to 100,000 clones, 92% being singletons. Study observations and caveats: Clones of CD4+ and CD8+ blood T cells grew by week 6 at doses of 0.1 to 3.0 mg/kg.

The V and J ends lost 1 base and 5 bases respectively, with 13 bases between them. The CDR3 runs 15 residues. Germline V gives CDR1 SGHDT, CDR2 YYEEEE. On this clone itself: As yet, its antigen is unknown.

The sample was CD4+ or CD8+ T cells sorted from blood, taken in a trial of the OX40 agonist ivuxolimab. The chain combines TRBV5-6 with TRBJ2-4; D possibly uses TRBD1 or TRBD2 (5 bases each). The receptor comes from an adult with an advanced solid tumor such as melanoma, head and neck, liver or kidney cancer. The CDR3 spells CASSLTGPGQNIQYF. The CDR3 DNA sequence: TGTGCCAGCAGCTTGACCGGACCGGGGCAAAACATTCAGTACTTC.